Listed below are T cell receptor beta chains from one sample, sequenced in a study of shared clonotypes between healthy human individuals. Using immunoSEQ multiplex PCR, the repertoire was profiled, and TCRdb retains in-frame clones only, with some absent. The sample carries under 2,000,000 clones, about 95% recorded once. The material sequenced was naive CD8+ T cells sorted from blood. The receptors here all came from a man between 18 and 29 years old in good health. The CDR3 runs from the conserved cysteine through the conserved F or W. Size tells how often a clone was seen (once, few, many) or the class of an expanded clone, and some rows leave it out.

V gene,clone size,J gene,CDR3 length,CDR3 protein
TRBV4-1,NA,TRBJ2-3,18,CASSQVLAGGVLADTQYF
TRBV5-6,once,TRBJ2-1,16,CASSFIGAGGYNEQFF
TRBV16,NA,TRBJ2-7,12,CASSQSAYEQYF
TRBV19,NA,TRBJ1-1,14,CASKSGPMNTEAFF
TRBV4-1,NA,TRBJ1-2,14,CASSLLQGSSGYTF
TRBV5-6,NA,TRBJ2-7,12,CASSLGHYEQYF
TRBV5-1,NA,TRBJ2-5,16,CASRFKDNPFQETQYF
TRBV9,few,TRBJ2-5,15,CASSADGTPQETQYF
TRBV27,NA,TRBJ1-1,14,CASSQVRLNTEAFF
TRBV11-2,NA,TRBJ2-3,13,CASSWLGTDTQYF
TRBV7-6,NA,TRBJ2-5,16,CASSLVTRGLQETQYF
TRBV28,NA,TRBJ1-6,16,CASTSLPVGGESPLHF
TRBV10-2,NA,TRBJ1-5,13,CASSTEHNQPQHF
TRBV4-3,NA,TRBJ2-1,15,CASSQDRGYYNEQFF
TRBV28,NA,TRBJ2-7,13,CASDRDSDEEQYF
TRBV4-3,NA,TRBJ2-3,18,CASSQDGHSGSLTDTQYF
TRBV7-8,NA,TRBJ2-7,12,CASSLPNYEQYF
TRBV4-3,NA,TRBJ2-7,16,CASSQGLAGTSYEQYF
TRBV5-1,NA,TRBJ2-3,12,CASSLAVDTQYF
TRBV7-9,NA,TRBJ1-4,14,CASSSTGGNEKLFF
TRBV13,NA,TRBJ1-6,14,CASSLKGANSPLHF
TRBV10-2,NA,TRBJ2-6,18,CASTERTGLEEGANVLTF
TRBV28,NA,TRBJ1-5,14,CGRSRDSSNQPQHF
TRBV27,NA,TRBJ2-3,15,CASTPIDRLTDTQYF
TRBV2,NA,TRBJ2-5,11,CASIHQETQYF
TRBV11-2,NA,TRBJ1-1,16,CASSLVYGAMNTEAFF
TRBV6-1,NA,TRBJ1-4,14,CASSEVGRDEKLFF
TRBV6-1,NA,TRBJ1-2,13,CASSELKNYGYTF
TRBV5-8,NA,TRBJ2-7,14,CASTEREYLYEQYF